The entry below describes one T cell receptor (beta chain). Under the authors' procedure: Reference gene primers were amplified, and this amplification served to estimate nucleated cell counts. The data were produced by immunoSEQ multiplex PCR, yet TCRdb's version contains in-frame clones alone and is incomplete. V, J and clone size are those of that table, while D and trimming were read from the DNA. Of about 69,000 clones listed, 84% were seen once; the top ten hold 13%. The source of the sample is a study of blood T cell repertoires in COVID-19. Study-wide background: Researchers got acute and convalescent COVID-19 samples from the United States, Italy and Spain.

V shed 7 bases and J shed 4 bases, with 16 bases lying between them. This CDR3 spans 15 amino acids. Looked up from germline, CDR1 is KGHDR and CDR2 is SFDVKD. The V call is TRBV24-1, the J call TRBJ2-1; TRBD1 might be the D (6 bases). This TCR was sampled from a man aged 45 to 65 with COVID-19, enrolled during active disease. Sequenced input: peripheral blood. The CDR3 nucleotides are TGTGCCACCAGGAAAACAGGGACCCTATACAATGAGCAGTTCTTC. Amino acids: CATRKTGTLYNEQFF.